Shown below are 12 T cell receptor beta chains from a single sample sequenced in a study of cytomegalovirus exposure and HLA in healthy donors. Primers for the PCR totalled 60 Vbeta and 13 Jbeta. Measured with immunoSEQ multiplex PCR; TCRdb has only the in-frame clones, and not every one. The sample has 110,000 to 150,000 clones, about 84% seen once; the top ten hold approximately 3%. The sample comprised PBMCs. These receptors were obtained from a male donor in good health and CMV-seronegative.

J is TRBJ1-1 and V is TRBV6-1; 8 bases agree with TRBD1. Germline V gene sequence: CDR1 MNHNS, CDR2 SASEGT. Trimming at V came to 2 bases and at J to 4 bases, leaving 6 bases not matched to a gene. This CDR3 has 15 residues. The CDR3 nucleotides are TGTGCCAGCAGTGAACCAGGGGGCAAGACCACTGAAGCTTTCTTT. The encoded protein is CASSEPGGKTTEAFF.

V gene TRBV19 combines with J gene TRBJ1-1; D is unclear. This CDR3 region has 13 residues. The V and J ends lost 5 bases and 4 bases respectively, with 11 bases between them. Looked up from germline, CDR1 is LNHDA and CDR2 is SQIVND (reference sequence). This CDR3 is CASSEGWGTEAFF. Here the CDR3 DNA reads TGTGCCAGTAGTGAGGGCTGGGGCACTGAAGCTTTCTTT.

This chain uses TRBV27 with TRBJ1-5, with 10 bases aligning to TRBD1. CDR3 length: 17 amino acids. V shed 4 bases, J shed 1 base, and the junction held 7 bases outside the gene matches. Germline CDR1 and CDR2: MNHEY and SMNVEV (reference sequence). The CDR3 DNA reads TGTGCCAGCAGTTCCCACCGGGACAGGGGCAGCAATCAGCCCCAGCATTTT. Translation gives CASSSHRDRGSNQPQHF.

With regard to this clone: At one of its ends the junction is not consistent with the germline gene, which may arise from a read error. This chain connects TRBV6-5 to TRBJ2-7, with TRBD2 matching 7 bases. Germline V gene lookup returns CDR1 MNHEY and CDR2 SVGAGI. The CDR3 covers 13 residues. The CDR3 protein is CASSSLRGDSPNF. The CDR3 region has the DNA TGTGCCAGCAGTTCCCTTCGGGGGGACTCCCCAAACTTC.

This clone came up once. The rearrangement links TRBV28 to TRBJ1-1; a weak D match, TRBD1 (6 bases). V was cut by 6 bases and J by 0 bases, with 23 bases left in between. The length of the CDR3 is 18 residues. From germline, CDR1 is MDHEN and CDR2 SYDVKM. The CDR3 loop reads CASSSPRGGRELNTEAFF. CDR3 coding DNA: TGTGCCAGCAGCTCACCCCGAGGGGGGAGGGAACTGAACACTGAAGCTTTCTTT.

The chain uses TRBV5-1 and TRBJ2-3; no definite D call. Germline V CDR1 and CDR2: SGHRS, YFSETQ. The CDR3 spans 14 residues. Trimming removed 1 base at V and 1 base at J, with 7 bases between. The CDR3 loop reads CASSLYGGTDTQYF. CDR3 bases: TGCGCCAGCAGCTTGTATGGAGGCACAGATACGCAGTATTTT.

The sample holds a few counts of this clone. V is TRBV2 and J is TRBJ1-4; no reliable D call. Germline values: CDR1 SNHLY, CDR2 FYNNEI. V lost 6 bases and J lost 0, with 5 bases in between. This CDR3 has 13 amino acids. CDR3 protein: CASSQATNEKLFF. The DNA of the CDR3 is TGTGCCAGCAGCCAGGCAACTAATGAAAAACTGTTTTTT. The full variable domain, rest sourced from reference TRBV2 and TRBJ1-4, is EPEVTQTPSHQVTQMGQEVILRCVPISNHLYFYWYRQILGQKVEFLVSFYNNEISEKSEIFDDQFSVERPDGSNFTLKIRSTKLEDSAMYFCASSQATNEKLFFGSGTQLSVL.

This sequence joins TRBV30 and TRBJ1-3; TRBD1 matches at 8 bases. The CDR3 loop spans 16 amino acids. Germline CDR1 is GTSNPN and CDR2 is SVGIG (reference sequence). The trim removed 4 bases at V and 2 bases at J, leaving 10 bases unmatched. DNA of the CDR3: TGTGCCTGGAAACATTGGGGCAGGGGGCCTGGAAACACCATATATTTT. This codes for CAWKHWGRGPGNTIYF.

V and J are TRBV13 and TRBJ2-3; perhaps TRBD1 as D (6 bases). V was pared by 5 bases and J by 5 bases, with 17 bases between. CDR3 length equals 15 residues. CDR1 and CDR2 from the germline V gene are PRHDT and FYEKMQ (reference sequence). In nucleotides, the CDR3 is TGTGCCAGCAGCCCACAAACAGGGCTCATAGATACGCAGTATTTT. It is translated as CASSPQTGLIDTQYF.

This clone has just a few counts. V is TRBV19 and J is TRBJ2-7, with D uncertain. The germline V gene encodes CDR1 LNHDA and CDR2 SQIVND (reference sequence). V lost 1 base to trimming and J lost 7 bases, with 11 bases between them. CDR3 size: 13 residues. The CDR3: CASSIGLSTEQYF. The CDR3 bases are TGTGCCAGTAGTATAGGTCTTAGCACTGAGCAGTACTTC.

The chain links TRBV18 to TRBJ1-1; no reliable D call. The germline CDR1 and CDR2 sequences are KGHSH and LQKENI. This CDR3 contains 15 residues. V lost 3 bases to trimming and J lost 4 bases, with 15 bases between them. The CDR3 here is CASSPPGPRVTEAFF. CDR3 bases: TGTGCCAGCTCACCTCCCGGCCCACGGGTCACTGAAGCTTTCTTT.

The rearrangement uses TRBV6-4 and TRBJ2-6; the match to TRBD1 covers 10 bases. Germline trimming cut 5 bases from V and 1 base from J; bases unmatched to any gene: 8. The CDR3 runs to 18 residues. In germline, CDR1 is MRHNA, CDR2 SNTAGT. CDR3 protein: CASSKGTGEVSGANVLTF. The CDR3 DNA is TGTGCCAGCAGTAAAGGGACAGGGGAAGTTTCTGGGGCCAACGTCCTGACTTTC.